This T cell receptor (beta chain) was found in a study of graft-versus-host responses after intestinal transplantation (dated by TCRdb to about 2021). In the study overall: The transplants that recipients received were multivisceral, liver-intestinal, or isolated intestinal. Alloreactive clones were identified by sequencing pre-transplant mixed lymphocyte reaction products and comparing these products with unstimulated pre-transplant donor and recipient T cells. Samples from a few later patients were sequenced in-house on an Illumina MiSeq with MiXCR processing rather than by the commercial service. Of the approximately 24 intestinal transplant recipients enrolled in the cohort, one of whom was a retransplant, 3 patients without pretransplant specimens were excluded. Graft-versus-host and host-versus-graft alloreactive T cell clones were tracked in the graft, circulation and bone marrow after intestinal transplantation using bulk TCR-beta CDR3 sequencing. Anti-thymocyte globulin induction was given to all recipients, followed by maintenance tacrolimus and steroids for approximately 3 years. A peak of at least 4% donor T cells among recipient peripheral blood mononuclear cells was the definition used for donor T cell macrochimerism. Results and caveats for the whole study, not just this receptor: GvH clones turned up in recipient bone marrow, with some appearing earlier in ileal mucosa or blood, a pattern consistent with an intestinal mucosal origin. Early after transplant, peak levels of circulating GvH clones were found to be associated with declines in HvG clones. Conclusions were limited by the relatively low number and heterogeneity of intestinal transplant patients. In the allografts of patients with donor T cell macrochimerism, GvH to HvG T cell clonal ratios were high.

Library creation used the immunoSEQ multiplex PCR assay. For most patients, genomic DNA was subjected to high-throughput TCR-beta CDR3 sequencing by Adaptive Biotechnologies. The study's processing was this. Adaptive's ImmunoSEQ software supplied the TCR sequencing data for roughly 17 patients, while MiXCR and VDJtools were used to process three other patients. CDR3 nucleotide sequences shared by donor and recipient were removed because the origin of these sequences could not be assigned. To be classed as alloreactive, a clone needed at least 2-fold expansion over unstimulated cells and a minimum CFSE-low frequency of 0.002% (template counts) or 0.001% (read counts). Clones detected in sequenced pre-transplant spleen, lymph node, or MLR CFSE-low populations of the donor or recipient were defined as mappable. The cumulative frequency of alloreactive clones was calculated as a percentage of all sequences, weighted by copy number. TCRdb holds this immuneACCESS table with in-frame rearrangements only. Some clones are missing; in checked studies, unresolved V genes explain under half, and the rest has no known cause. Clone size and the V and J calls come from that table; the DNA yielded D and trimming. The sample has over 5,000 clones on record, 70% to 85% of them singletons. The ten largest clones add up to around 38% of the sample.

CDR1 and CDR2 are drawn from the germline V gene: LGHNA, YSLEER. V ends up 0 bases short and J 1 base short, with an unmatched junction base count of 0. The CDR3 starts with the cysteine, ends with the phenylalanine, and has 16 residues. The CDR3 DNA has 48 bases and is translated from base 1. Note on this clone: Which antigen it targets is not known. Base-call qualities are not available, and no considerably larger clone is one nucleotide away.

Blood samples were collected up to 4 times in the first month after transplant and then at least monthly when available. The sequence links TRBV4-3 to TRBJ2-3, with 11 junctional bases fitting TRBD2. The sequenced sample was PBMCs, obtained roughly 320 days after intestinal transplant. The source is a human patient who received an intestinal transplant, so some T cells may come from the graft donor. The CDR3 here reads CASSQELAGGTDTQYF. The DNA reads TGCGCCAGCAGCCAAGAACTAGCGGGGGGCACAGATACGCAGTATTTT.